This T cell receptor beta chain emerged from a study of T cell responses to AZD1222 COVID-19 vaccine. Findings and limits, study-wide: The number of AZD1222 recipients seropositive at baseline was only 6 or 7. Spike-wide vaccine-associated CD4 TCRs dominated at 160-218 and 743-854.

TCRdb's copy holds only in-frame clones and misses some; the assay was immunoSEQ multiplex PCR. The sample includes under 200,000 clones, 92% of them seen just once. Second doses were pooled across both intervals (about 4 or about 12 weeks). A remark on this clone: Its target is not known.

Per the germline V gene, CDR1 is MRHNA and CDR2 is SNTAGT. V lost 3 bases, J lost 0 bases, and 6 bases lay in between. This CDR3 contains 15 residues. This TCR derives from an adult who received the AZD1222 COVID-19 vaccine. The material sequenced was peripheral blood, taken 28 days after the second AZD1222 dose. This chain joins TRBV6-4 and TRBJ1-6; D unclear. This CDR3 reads CASSESSSYNSPLHF. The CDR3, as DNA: TGTGCCAGCAGTGAATCAAGCTCCTATAATTCACCCCTCCACTTT.